Given below is one TCR beta chain in context. TCRdb's copy holds only in-frame clones and misses some; the assay was immunoSEQ multiplex PCR. The table shows tens of thousands of clones, with around 90% occurring only once. This CDR3 has 16 residues. With 3 bases clipped from V and 4 bases from J, the junction kept 11 bases outside the gene matches. Per the germline V gene, CDR1 is SGHNT and CDR2 is YYREEE (reference sequence). The sample originates from a study of blood T cell repertoires in COVID-19. Study-level information: The analysed material was cDNA or gDNA that came from T cells, B-cell-depleted T cells, or PBMCs.

The chain is built from TRBV5-4 and TRBJ2-3; TRBD2 aligns across 7 bases. The specimen was peripheral blood. The TCR comes from a man aged 45-65 years with active COVID-19. The CDR3 bases are TGTGCCAGCAGCTCCCCCGGACTAGGGCGTCCAGATACGCAGTATTTT. Its translation: CASSSPGLGRPDTQYF.